This T cell receptor (beta chain) is drawn from a study of patients and donors after allogeneic stem cell transplantation (dated by TCRdb to the early 2020s). Details on this clonotype: Its antigen is unknown. No clone much larger than this one lies a single base away; base qualities are absent.

The method was RT-PCR. Sequencer: NextSeq 550. Using fastp trimming at Q25 and MiXCR clonotype assembly, TCRdb reanalyzed the public sequencing data and kept in-frame beta chains. Rows are combined by CDR3 protein, so each entry shows the most common genes and DNA. This sample holds roughly 200,000 distinct CDR3 sequences; around 40% were observed only once. Around 10% of the sample lies in the top ten. Its CDR3 holds 16 amino acids, cysteine through phenylalanine. The kept DNA is CDR3 alone, 48 bases in frame from the first base. Compared with germline, V lacks 1 base and J lacks 9 bases; bases without a gene match: 6.

This TCR came from a human donor who was either an allogeneic HSCT recipient or a stem cell or donor lymphocyte infusion donor (not recorded which). It is not recorded whose cells these are; they may come from a transplant donor. The sequence links TRBV12-3 or TRBV12-4 to TRBJ1-6, and TRBD1 aligns with 10 junction nucleotides. Material for sequencing was blood, either unsorted or a sorted T cell fraction (not recorded which). CDR3 region: CASSLGGTGALSPLHF. The sequenced DNA: TGTGCCAGCAGTTTAGGTGGGACAGGGGCACTTTCACCCCTCCACTTT.